The entry below gives a single TCR beta chain sequence along with its context. The sample originates from a study of cytomegalovirus exposure and HLA in healthy donors. The PCR made use of 60 Vbeta and 13 Jbeta primers. Clones were read by immunoSEQ multiplex PCR, and TCRdb kept only the in-frame ones, dropping some. The sample contains over 85,000 clones, 80% of which appear only once. CDR1 SGHRS and CDR2 YFSETQ come from the germline V gene. Trimming removed 2 bases from V and 3 bases from J; junction bases left unmatched: 3. The CDR3 length is 14 residues. Sequenced input: PBMCs. This TCR came from a woman in her sixties or seventies in good health and CMV-seropositive. The chain couples TRBV5-1 to TRBJ2-3, with TRBD2 matching 7 bases. CDR3 region: CASSLAGTTDTQYF. The CDR3 region has the DNA TGCGCCAGCAGCTTAGCGGGAACAACAGATACGCAGTATTTT.